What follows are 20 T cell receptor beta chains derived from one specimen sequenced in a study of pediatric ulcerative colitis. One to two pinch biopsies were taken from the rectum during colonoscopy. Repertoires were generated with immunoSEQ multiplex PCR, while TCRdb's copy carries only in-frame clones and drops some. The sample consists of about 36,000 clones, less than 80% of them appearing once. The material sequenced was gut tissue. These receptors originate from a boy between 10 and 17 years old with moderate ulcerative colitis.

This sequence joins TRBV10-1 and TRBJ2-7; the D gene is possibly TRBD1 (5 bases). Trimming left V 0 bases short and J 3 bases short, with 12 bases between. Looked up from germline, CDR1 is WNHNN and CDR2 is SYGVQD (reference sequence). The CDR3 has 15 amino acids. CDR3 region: CASSESRQGGYEQYF. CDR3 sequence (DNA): TGCGCCAGCAGTGAGTCACGGCAGGGCGGCTACGAGCAGTACTTC.

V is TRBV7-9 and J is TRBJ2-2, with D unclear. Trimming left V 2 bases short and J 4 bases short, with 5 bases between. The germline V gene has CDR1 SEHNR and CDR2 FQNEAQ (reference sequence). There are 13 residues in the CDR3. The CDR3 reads CASSLRRTGELFF. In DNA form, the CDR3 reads TGTGCCAGCAGCTTAAGACGCACCGGGGAGCTGTTTTTT.

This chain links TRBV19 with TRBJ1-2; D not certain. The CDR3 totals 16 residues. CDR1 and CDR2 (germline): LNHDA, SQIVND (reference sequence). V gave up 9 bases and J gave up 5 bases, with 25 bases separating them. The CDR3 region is CASTWLTTVTPYGYTF. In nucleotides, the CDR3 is TGTGCCAGCACCTGGCTTACGACTGTTACACCTTATGGCTACACCTTC.

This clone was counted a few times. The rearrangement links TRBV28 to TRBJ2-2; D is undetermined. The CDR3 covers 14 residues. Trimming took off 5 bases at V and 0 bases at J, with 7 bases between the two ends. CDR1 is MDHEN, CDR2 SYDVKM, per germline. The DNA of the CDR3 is TGTGCCAGCAGTCAACAACCGAACACCGGGGAGCTGTTTTTT. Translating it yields CASSQQPNTGELFF.

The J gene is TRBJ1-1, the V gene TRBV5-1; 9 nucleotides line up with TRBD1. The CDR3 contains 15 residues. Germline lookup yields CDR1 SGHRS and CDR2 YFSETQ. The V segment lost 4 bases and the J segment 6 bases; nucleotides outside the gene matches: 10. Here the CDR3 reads CASSKGDREIAEAFF. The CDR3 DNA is TGCGCCAGCAGCAAGGGGGACAGGGAGATCGCTGAAGCTTTCTTT.

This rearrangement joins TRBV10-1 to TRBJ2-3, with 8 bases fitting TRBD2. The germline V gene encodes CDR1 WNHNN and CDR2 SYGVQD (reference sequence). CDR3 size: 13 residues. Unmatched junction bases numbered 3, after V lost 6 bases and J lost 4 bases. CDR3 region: CASREAGADTQYF. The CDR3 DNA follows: TGCGCCAGCAGGGAAGCGGGAGCAGATACGCAGTATTTT.

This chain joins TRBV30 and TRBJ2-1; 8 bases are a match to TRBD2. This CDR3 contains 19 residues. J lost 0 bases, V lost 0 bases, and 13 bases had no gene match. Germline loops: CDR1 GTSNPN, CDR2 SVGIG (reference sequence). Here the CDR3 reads CAWSVGSGIRLSSYNEQFF. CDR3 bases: TGTGCCTGGAGTGTCGGTAGCGGGATAAGATTGAGCTCCTACAATGAGCAGTTCTTC.

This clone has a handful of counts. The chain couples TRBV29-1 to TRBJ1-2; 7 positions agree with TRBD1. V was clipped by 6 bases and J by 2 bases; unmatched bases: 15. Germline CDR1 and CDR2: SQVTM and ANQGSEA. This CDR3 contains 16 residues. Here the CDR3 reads CSVQRGQKFSNYGYTF. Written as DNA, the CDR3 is TGCAGCGTCCAAAGGGGACAGAAGTTTTCAAACTATGGCTACACCTTC.

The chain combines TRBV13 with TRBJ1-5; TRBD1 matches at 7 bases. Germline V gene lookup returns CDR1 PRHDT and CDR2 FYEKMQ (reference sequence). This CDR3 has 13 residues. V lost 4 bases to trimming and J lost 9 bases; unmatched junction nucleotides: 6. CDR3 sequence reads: CASSWGQLGPQHF. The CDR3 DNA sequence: TGTGCCAGCAGCTGGGGACAGCTAGGGCCCCAGCATTTT.

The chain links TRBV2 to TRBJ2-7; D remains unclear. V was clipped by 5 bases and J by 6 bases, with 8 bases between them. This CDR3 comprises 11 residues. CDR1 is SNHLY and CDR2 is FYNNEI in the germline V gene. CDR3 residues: CASSSRTEQYF. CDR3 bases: TGTGCCAGCAGTAGCCGGACCGAGCAGTACTTC.

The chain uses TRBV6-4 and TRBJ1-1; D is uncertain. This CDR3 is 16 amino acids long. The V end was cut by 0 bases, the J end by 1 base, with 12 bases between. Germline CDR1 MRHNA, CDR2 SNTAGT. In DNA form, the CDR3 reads TGTGCCAGCAGTGACTCGATGGACCAGAGGAACACTGAAGCTTTCTTT. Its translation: CASSDSMDQRNTEAFF.

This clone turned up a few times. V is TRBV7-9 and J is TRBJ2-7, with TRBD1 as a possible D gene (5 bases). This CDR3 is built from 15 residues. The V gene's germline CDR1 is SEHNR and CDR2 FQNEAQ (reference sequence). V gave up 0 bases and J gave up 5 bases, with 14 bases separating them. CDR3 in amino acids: CASSLAWQGGHEQYF. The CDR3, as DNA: TGTGCCAGCAGCTTAGCGTGGCAGGGTGGGCACGAGCAGTACTTC.

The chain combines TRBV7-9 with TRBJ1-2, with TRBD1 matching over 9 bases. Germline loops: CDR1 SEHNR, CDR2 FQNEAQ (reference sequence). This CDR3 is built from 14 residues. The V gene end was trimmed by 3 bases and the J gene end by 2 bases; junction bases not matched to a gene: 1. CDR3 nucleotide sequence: TGTGCCAGCAGCTTGGGGACAGGGAACTATGGCTACACCTTC. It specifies CASSLGTGNYGYTF.

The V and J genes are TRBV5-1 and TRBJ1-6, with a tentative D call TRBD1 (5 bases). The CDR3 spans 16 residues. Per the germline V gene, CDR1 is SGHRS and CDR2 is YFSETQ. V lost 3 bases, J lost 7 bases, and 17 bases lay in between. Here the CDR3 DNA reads TGCGCCAGCAGCTCTGGGTGGGGGACCGAAAATTCACCCCTCCACTTT. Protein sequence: CASSSGWGTENSPLHF.

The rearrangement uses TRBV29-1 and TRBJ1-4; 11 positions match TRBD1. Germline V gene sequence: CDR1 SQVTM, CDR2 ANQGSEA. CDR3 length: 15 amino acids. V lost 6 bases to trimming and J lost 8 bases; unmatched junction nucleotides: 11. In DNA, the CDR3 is TGCAGCGTGAAGGGGGACAGGGGGGTTGGAGAAAAACTGTTTTTT. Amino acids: CSVKGDRGVGEKLFF.

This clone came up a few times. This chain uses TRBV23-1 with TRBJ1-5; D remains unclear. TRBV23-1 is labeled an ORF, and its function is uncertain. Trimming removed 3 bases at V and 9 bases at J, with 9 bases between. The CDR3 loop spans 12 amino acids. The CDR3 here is CASSQGKLPQHF. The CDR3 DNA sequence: TGCGCCAGCAGTCAGGGGAAACTGCCCCAGCATTTT.

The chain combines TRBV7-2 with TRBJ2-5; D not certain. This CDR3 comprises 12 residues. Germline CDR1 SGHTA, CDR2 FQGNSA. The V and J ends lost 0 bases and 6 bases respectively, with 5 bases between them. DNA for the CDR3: TGTGCCAGCAGCTTAGCTTGGCAGACCCAGTACTTC. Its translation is CASSLAWQTQYF.

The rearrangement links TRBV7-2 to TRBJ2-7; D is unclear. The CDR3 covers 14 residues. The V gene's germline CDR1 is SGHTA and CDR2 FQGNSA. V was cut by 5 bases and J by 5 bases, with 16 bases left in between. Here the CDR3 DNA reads TGTGCCAGCAGCCAGGACCGGGTTCCCCACGAGCAGTACTTC. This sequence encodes CASSQDRVPHEQYF.

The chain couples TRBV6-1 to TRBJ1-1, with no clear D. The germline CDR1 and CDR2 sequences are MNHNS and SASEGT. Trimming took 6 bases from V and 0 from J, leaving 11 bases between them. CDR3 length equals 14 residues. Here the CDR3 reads CASRRTPMNTEAFF. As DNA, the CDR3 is TGTGCCAGCAGACGGACTCCTATGAACACTGAAGCTTTCTTT.

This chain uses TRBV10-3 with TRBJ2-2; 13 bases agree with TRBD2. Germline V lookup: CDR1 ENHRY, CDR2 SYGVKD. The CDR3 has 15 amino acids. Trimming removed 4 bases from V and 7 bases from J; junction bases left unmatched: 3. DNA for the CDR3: TGTGCCATCAGTGGGGGACTAGCGGGATACGGGGAGCTGTTTTTT. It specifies CAISGGLAGYGELFF.